What follows are 5 T cell receptor beta chains derived from one specimen sequenced in a study of blood T cell repertoires in COVID-19 (dated by TCRdb to 2020 to 2022). Libraries were constructed by the immunoSEQ multiplex PCR assay. This immuneACCESS table, as held by TCRdb, lists in-frame sequences with V and J called but not all clones. Of the missing ones, under half trace to an unresolved V gene in checked studies; the others have no known cause. Here the sample has approximately 99,000 clones; around 84% occur a single time. Roughly 13% of the sample is taken by the ten largest. Sequencing was carried out using peripheral blood. The receptors here all came from a woman aged 60-75 years in a cohort sampled during active or convalescent COVID-19.

The chain is built from TRBV12-3 or TRBV12-4 and TRBJ2-1; D not resolved. The CDR3 runs to 11 residues. V dropped 7 bases and J dropped 4 bases, with 5 bases sitting between them. The CDR3 region is CASNKYNEQFF. CDR3 coding DNA: TGTGCCAGCAACAAATACAATGAGCAGTTCTTC.

V gene TRBV2 combines with J gene TRBJ2-1; D remains unclear. From germline, CDR1 is SNHLY and CDR2 FYNNEI. The ends were cut back, 2 bases at V and 6 bases at J, with 8 bases in the middle. The CDR3 is 13 residues long. The DNA for the CDR3 is TGTGCCAGCAGTGAAATCCCAATCAATGAGCAGTTCTTC. Amino acids: CASSEIPINEQFF.

The chain has TRBV5-4 and TRBJ1-2, with 7 bases fitting TRBD1. The CDR3 totals 17 residues. V trimming: 0 bases; J trimming: 3 bases; junction bases outside the gene matches: 11. Germline lookup yields CDR1 SGHNT and CDR2 YYREEE (reference sequence). DNA for the CDR3: TGTGCCAGCAGCTTGGCCCCAGGGGGGTCGTTAGACTATGGCTACACCTTC. Encoded protein: CASSLAPGGSLDYGYTF.

The chain carries TRBV19 and TRBJ2-1; a weak D match, TRBD2 (6 bases). V was shortened by 7 bases and J by 7 bases, with 23 bases between the two germline ends. Germline V gene lookup returns CDR1 LNHDA and CDR2 SQIVND (reference sequence). The CDR3 sequence is 16 residues long. The CDR3 bases are TGTGCCAGTAATCGGGGAATAAGTGGGGGGAGAAATGAGCAGTTCTTC. Translated: CASNRGISGGRNEQFF.

V usage is TRBV2 and J usage is TRBJ2-2; 7 bases are shared with TRBD2. The V and J ends lost 6 bases and 1 base, in that order; junction bases with no gene match: 5. CDR3 length: 15 residues. Looked up from germline, CDR1 is SNHLY and CDR2 is FYNNEI. CDR3 protein: CASRRPGGNTGELFF. The CDR3 DNA sequence: TGTGCCAGCAGGAGACCGGGGGGGAACACCGGGGAGCTGTTTTTT.